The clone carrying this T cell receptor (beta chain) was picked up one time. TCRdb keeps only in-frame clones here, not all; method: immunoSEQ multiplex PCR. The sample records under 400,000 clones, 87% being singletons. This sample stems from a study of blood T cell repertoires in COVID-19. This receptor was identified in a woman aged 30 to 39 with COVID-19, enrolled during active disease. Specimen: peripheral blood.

CDR3: CASSFQGGLHEAFF. The CDR3 coding sequence is TGTGCCAGCAGTTTCCAAGGGGGCCTCCATGAAGCTTTCTTT. The chain uses TRBV6-5 and TRBJ1-1, with 7 bases matching TRBD1. Per germline, CDR1 MNHEY and CDR2 SVGAGI. V gave up 4 bases and J gave up 7 bases; unmatched junction bases: 9. The CDR3 has 14 residues.